This T cell receptor beta chain is from a study of blood T cell repertoires in COVID-19. At the level of the study: PBMCs, B-cell-depleted T cells, or T cells provided the cDNA or gDNA that made up the material.

Which cohort a participant joined came from the clinical history participants gave. Among Cohort 3 donors, those recovered had two negative PCRs, clearance, or symptom resolution. This CDR3 is 14 amino acids long. V gave up 6 bases and J gave up 6 bases; unmatched junction bases: 10. Looked up from germline, CDR1 is SNHLY and CDR2 is FYNNEI. TCRdb keeps only in-frame clones here, not all; method: immunoSEQ multiplex PCR. The table lists some 270,000 clones, around 90% of them singletons. This clonotype was sampled from a woman aged 40 to 50 who had recovered from COVID-19. The chain uses TRBV2 and TRBJ1-2, with 7 nucleotides matching TRBD1. The material sequenced was PBMCs or T cells enriched from blood (not recorded which). The CDR3 DNA reads TGTGCCAGCAGCTCCTTGACAGGGTTGGATGGCTACACCTTC. Translation gives CASSSLTGLDGYTF.